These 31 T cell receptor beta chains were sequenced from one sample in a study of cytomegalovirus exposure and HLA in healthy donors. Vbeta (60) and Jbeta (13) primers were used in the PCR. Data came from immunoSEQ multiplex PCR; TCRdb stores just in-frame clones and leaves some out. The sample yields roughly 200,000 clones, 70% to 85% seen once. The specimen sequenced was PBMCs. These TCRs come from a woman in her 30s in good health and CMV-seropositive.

The chain's CDR3 is CASSLGGRGPYGYTF. CDR3 in DNA: TGTGCCAGCAGCTTAGGGGGCAGGGGGCCCTATGGCTACACCTTC. The chain combines TRBV11-2 with TRBJ1-2; 8 nucleotides match TRBD1. Unmatched junction bases numbered 5, after V lost 1 base and J lost 4 bases. Germline loops: CDR1 SGHAT, CDR2 FQNNGV. The CDR3 sequence is 15 residues long. Supplemented by reference TRBV11-2 and TRBJ1-2, the full variable domain reads EAGVAQSPRYKIIEKRQSVAFWCNPISGHATLYWYQQILGQGPKLLIQFQNNGVVDDSQLPKDRFSAERLKGVDSTLKIQPAKLEDSAVYLCASSLGGRGPYGYTFGSGTRLTVV.

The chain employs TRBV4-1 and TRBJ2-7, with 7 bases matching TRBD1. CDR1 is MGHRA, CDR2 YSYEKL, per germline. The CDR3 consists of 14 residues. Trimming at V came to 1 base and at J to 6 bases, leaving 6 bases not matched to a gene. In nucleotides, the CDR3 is TGCGCCAGCAGCCAAGTGGGACAGATAGTCGAGCAGTACTTC. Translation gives CASSQVGQIVEQYF.

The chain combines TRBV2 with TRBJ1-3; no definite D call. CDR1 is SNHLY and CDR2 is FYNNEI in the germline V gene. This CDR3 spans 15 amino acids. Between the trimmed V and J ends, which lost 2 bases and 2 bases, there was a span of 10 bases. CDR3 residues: CASSEIRVAGNTIYF. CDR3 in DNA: TGTGCCAGCAGTGAAATTCGGGTAGCTGGAAACACCATATATTTT.

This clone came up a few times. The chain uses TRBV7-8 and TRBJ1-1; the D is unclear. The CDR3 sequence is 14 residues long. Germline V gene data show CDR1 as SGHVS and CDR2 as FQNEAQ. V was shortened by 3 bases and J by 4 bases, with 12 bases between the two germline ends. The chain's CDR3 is CASSFREEGTEAFF. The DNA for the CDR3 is TGTGCCAGCAGCTTCCGCGAGGAGGGCACTGAAGCTTTCTTT.

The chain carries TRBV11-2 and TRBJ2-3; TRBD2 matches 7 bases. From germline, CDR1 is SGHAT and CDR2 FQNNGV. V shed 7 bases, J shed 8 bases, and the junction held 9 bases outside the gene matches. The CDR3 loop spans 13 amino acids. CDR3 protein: CASTKTSPSTQYF. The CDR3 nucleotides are TGTGCCAGCACCAAGACTAGCCCATCTACGCAGTATTTT.

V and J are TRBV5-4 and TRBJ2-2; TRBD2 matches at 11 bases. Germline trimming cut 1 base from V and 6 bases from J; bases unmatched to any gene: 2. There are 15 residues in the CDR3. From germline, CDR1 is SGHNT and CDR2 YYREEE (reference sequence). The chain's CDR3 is CASSLTSGGPGELFF. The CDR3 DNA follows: TGTGCCAGCAGCTTGACTAGCGGGGGCCCCGGGGAGCTGTTTTTT.

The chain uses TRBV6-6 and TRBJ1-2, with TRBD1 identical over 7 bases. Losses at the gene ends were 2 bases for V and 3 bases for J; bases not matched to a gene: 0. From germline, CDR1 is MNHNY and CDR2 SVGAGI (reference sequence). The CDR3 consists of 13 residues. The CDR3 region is CASSYTGDYGYTF. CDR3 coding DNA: TGTGCCAGCAGTTACACAGGGGACTATGGCTACACCTTC.

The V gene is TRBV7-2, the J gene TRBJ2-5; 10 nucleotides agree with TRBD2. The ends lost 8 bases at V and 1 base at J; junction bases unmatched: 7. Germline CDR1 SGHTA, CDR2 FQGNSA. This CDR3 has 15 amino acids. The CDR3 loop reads CASFRAGGPQETQYF. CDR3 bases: TGTGCCAGCTTCCGAGCGGGGGGGCCCCAAGAGACCCAGTACTTC.

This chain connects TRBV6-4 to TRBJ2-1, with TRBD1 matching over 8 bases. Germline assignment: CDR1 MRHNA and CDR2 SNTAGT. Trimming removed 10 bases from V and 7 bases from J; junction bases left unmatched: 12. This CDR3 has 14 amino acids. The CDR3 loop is CATGTGEPGNEQFF. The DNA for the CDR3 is TGTGCCACCGGGACAGGTGAACCCGGGAATGAGCAGTTCTTC.

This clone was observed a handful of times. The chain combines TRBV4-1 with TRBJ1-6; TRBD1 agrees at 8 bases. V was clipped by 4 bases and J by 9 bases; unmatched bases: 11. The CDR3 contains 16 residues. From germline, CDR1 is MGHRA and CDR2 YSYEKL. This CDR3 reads CASSRGTGSEGSPLHF. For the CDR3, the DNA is TGCGCCAGCAGCCGAGGGACAGGCTCTGAGGGTTCACCCCTCCACTTT.

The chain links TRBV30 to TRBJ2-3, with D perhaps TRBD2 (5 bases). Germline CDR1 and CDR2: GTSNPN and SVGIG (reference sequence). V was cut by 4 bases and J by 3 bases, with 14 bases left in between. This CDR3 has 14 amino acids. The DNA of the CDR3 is TGTGCCTGGACGTCCGGACTGGGAACAGATACGCAGTATTTT. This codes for CAWTSGLGTDTQYF.

Here the CDR3 reads CASSDVRTSNEQYF. Written as DNA, the CDR3 is TGTGCCAGTAGTGATGTAAGGACTAGCAACGAGCAGTACTTC. V is TRBV19 and J is TRBJ2-7, with 8 bases fitting TRBD2. CDR3 length: 14 amino acids. Germline-derived CDR1 and CDR2 are LNHDA and SQIVND (reference sequence). J was trimmed by 5 bases and V by 5 bases; bases with no gene match: 8.

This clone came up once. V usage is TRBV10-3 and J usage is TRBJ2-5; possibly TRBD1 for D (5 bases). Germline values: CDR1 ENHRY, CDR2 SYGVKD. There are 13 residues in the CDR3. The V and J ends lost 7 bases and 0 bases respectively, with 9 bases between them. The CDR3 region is CAINRNYQETQYF. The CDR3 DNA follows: TGTGCCATCAACAGGAACTACCAAGAGACCCAGTACTTC.

DNA of the CDR3: TGCGCCAGCTCTCGTGACAGGGTTGATTCCTACGAGCAGTACTTC. As protein: CASSRDRVDSYEQYF. This sequence joins TRBV10-2 and TRBJ2-7, with 7 bases lining up with TRBD1. The CDR3 is 15 residues long. Trimming at V came to 8 bases and at J to 1 base, leaving 11 bases not matched to a gene. CDR1 is WSHSY, CDR2 SAAADI, per germline.

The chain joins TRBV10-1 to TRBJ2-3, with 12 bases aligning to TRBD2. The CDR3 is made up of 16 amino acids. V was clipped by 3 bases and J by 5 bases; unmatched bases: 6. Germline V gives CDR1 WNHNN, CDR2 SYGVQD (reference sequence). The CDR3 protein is CASSDPPGLAGDTQYF. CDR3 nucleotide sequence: TGCGCCAGCAGTGACCCACCGGGACTAGCGGGAGATACGCAGTATTTT.

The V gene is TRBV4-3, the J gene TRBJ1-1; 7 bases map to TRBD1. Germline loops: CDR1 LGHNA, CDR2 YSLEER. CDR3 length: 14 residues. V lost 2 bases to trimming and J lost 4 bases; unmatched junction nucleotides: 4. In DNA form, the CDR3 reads TGCGCCAGCAGCCAAAACAGGGGCGGCACTGAAGCTTTCTTT. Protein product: CASSQNRGGTEAFF.

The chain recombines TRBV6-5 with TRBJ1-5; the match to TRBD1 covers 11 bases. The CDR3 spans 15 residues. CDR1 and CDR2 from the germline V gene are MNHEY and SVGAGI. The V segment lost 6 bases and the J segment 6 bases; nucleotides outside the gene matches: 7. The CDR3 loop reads CASSPGQGVGQPQHF. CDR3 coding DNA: TGTGCCAGCAGCCCGGGACAGGGGGTAGGTCAGCCCCAGCATTTT.

This CDR3 is CAARGGGTDTQYF. The CDR3 region has the DNA TGTGCCGCCCGTGGAGGGGGCACAGATACGCAGTATTTT. V and J are TRBV6-1 and TRBJ2-3, with D possibly TRBD2 on 6 matching bases. V gave up 11 bases and J gave up 1 base, with 13 bases separating them. This CDR3 region has 13 residues. Germline V lookup: CDR1 MNHNS, CDR2 SASEGT.

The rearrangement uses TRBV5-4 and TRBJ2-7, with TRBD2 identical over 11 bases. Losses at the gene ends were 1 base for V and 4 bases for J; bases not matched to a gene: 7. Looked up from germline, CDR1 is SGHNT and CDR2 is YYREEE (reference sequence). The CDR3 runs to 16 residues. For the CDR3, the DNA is TGTGCCAGCAGCTTGAAACTAGCGGGGGACCGGTACGAGCAGTACTTC. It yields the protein CASSLKLAGDRYEQYF. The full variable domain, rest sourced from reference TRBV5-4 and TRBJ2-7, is ETGVTQSPTHLIKTRGQQVTLRCSSQSGHNTVSWYQQALGQGPQFIFQYYREEENGRGNFPPRFSGLQFPNYSSELNVNALELDDSALYLCASSLKLAGDRYEQYFGPGTRLTVT.

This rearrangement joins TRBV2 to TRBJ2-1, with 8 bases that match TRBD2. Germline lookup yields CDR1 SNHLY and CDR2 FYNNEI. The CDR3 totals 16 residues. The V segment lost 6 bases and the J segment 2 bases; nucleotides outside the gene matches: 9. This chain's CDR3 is CASRWDRGGPYNEQFF. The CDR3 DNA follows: TGTGCCAGCAGATGGGACCGGGGGGGGCCCTACAATGAGCAGTTCTTC. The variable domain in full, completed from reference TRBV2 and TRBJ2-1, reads EPEVTQTPSHQVTQMGQEVILRCVPISNHLYFYWYRQILGQKVEFLVSFYNNEISEKSEIFDDQFSVERPDGSNFTLKIRSTKLEDSAMYFCASRWDRGGPYNEQFFGPGTRLTVL.

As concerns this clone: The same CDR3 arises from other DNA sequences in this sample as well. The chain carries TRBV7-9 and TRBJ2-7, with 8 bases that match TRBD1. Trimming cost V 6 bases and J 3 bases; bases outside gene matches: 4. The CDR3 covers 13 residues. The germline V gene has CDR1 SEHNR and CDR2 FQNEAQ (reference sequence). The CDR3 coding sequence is TGTGCCAGCAGTTCGGGACAGGTCTACGAGCAGTACTTC. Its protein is CASSSGQVYEQYF.

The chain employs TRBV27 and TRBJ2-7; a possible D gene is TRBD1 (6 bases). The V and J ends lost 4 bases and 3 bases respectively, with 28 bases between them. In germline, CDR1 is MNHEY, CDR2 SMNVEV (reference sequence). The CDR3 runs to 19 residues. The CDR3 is CASSSDGPETGTLYYEQYF. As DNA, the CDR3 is TGTGCCAGCAGTTCCGATGGGCCTGAGACCGGGACACTCTACTACGAGCAGTACTTC.

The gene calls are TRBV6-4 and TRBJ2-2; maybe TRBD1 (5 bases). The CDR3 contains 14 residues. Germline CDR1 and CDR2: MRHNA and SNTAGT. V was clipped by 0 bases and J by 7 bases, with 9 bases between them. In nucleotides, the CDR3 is TGTGCCAGCAGTGACTCAGGGGAAGGCGGGGAGCTGTTTTTT. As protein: CASSDSGEGGELFF.

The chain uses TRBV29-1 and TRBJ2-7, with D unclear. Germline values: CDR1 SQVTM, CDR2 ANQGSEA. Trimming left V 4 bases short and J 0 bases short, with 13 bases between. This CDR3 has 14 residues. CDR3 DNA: TGCAGCGTTGGGGCAGGTGCCACCTCCTACGAGCAGTACTTC. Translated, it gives CSVGAGATSYEQYF.

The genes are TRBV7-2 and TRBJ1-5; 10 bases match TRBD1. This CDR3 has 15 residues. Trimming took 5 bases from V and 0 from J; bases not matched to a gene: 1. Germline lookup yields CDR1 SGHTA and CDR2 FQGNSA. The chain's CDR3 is CASSRTGGSNQPQHF. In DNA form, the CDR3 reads TGTGCCAGCAGCCGGACAGGGGGTAGCAATCAGCCCCAGCATTTT.

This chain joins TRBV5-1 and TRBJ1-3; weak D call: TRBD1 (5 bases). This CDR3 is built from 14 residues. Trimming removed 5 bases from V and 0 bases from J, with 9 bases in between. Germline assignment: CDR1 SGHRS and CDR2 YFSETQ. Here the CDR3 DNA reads TGCGCCAGCAGGGCAGGGTTCTCTGGAAACACCATATATTTT. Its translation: CASRAGFSGNTIYF. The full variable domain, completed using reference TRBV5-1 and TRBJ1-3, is KAGVTQTPRYLIKTRGQQVTLSCSPISGHRSVSWYQQTPGQGLQFLFEYFSETQRNKGNFPGRFSGRQFSNSRSEMNVSTLELGDSALYLCASRAGFSGNTIYFGEGSWLTVV.

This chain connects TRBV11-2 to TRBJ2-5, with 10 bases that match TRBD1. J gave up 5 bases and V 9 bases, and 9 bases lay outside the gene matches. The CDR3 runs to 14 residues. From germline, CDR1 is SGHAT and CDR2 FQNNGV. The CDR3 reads CASTDRGQGETQYF. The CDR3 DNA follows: TGTGCCAGTACTGACAGGGGGCAGGGCGAGACCCAGTACTTC.

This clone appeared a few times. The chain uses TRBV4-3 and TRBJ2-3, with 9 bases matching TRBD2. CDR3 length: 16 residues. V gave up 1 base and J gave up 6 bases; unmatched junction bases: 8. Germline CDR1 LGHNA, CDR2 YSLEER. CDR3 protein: CASSQGLAGLPDTQYF. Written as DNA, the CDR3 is TGCGCCAGCAGCCAAGGGCTAGCGGGGCTCCCCGATACGCAGTATTTT.

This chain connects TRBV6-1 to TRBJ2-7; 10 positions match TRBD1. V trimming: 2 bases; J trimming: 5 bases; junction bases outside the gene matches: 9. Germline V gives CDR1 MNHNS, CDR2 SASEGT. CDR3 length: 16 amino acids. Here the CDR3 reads CASSERGTGAGHEQYF. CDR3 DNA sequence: TGTGCCAGCAGTGAACGGGGGACAGGGGCAGGTCACGAGCAGTACTTC.

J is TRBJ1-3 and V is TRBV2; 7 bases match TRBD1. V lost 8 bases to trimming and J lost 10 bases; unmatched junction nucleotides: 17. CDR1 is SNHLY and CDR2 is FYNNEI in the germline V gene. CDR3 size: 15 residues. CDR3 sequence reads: CASSLRTGVEETIYF. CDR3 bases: TGTGCCAGCTCTCTACGAACAGGGGTTGAAGAGACCATATATTTT.

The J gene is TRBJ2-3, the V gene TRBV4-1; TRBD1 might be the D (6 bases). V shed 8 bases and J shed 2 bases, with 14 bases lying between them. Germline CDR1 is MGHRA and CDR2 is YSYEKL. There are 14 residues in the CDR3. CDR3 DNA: TGCGCCAGCCGGAAGGGGGACCTCACAGATACGCAGTATTTT. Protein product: CASRKGDLTDTQYF.